These 27 T cell receptor beta chains originate from one sample sequenced in a study of control samples from healthy donors and cancer patients. Data came from immunoSEQ multiplex PCR; TCRdb stores just in-frame clones and leaves some out. Altogether 74,000 or so clones are present, approximately 90% being singletons, with the ten largest covering over 5.5%. Sequencing was carried out using blood. All receptors derive from a man between 45 and 60 years old in good health.

The V and J genes are TRBV2 and TRBJ1-4, with D possibly matching TRBD1 (5 bases). There are 13 residues in the CDR3. Germline-derived CDR1 and CDR2 are SNHLY and FYNNEI. This CDR3 reads CASGTWGYEKLFF. The CDR3 DNA follows: TGTGCGAGCGGGACGTGGGGCTATGAAAAACTGTTTTTT.

This clone came up once. Other DNA sequences of this sample code for an identical CDR3. The chain carries TRBV5-1 and TRBJ1-1, with a weak D call TRBD1 (5 bases). Trimming took 2 bases from V and 1 from J, leaving 9 bases between them. The V gene's germline CDR1 is SGHRS and CDR2 YFSETQ. The CDR3 sequence is 14 residues long. The CDR3 sequence: CASSFGQGNTEAFF. The CDR3 bases are TGCGCCAGCAGCTTCGGCCAGGGGAACACTGAAGCTTTCTTT.

The chain couples TRBV6-5 to TRBJ2-5; a weak D match, TRBD2 (5 bases). CDR1 is MNHEY, CDR2 SVGAGI, per germline. The CDR3 covers 13 residues. The V end lost 6 bases, the J end lost 3 bases, and 11 bases lay between the germline ends. Here the CDR3 reads CASRPTGKETQYF. In DNA, the CDR3 is TGTGCCAGCAGACCGACGGGAAAAGAGACCCAGTACTTC.

This rearrangement joins TRBV11-2 to TRBJ2-7, with 7 bases lining up with TRBD1. V shed 0 bases and J 0 bases; nucleotides not matched to a gene: 11. Germline V gene sequence: CDR1 SGHAT, CDR2 FQNNGV. The CDR3 is 18 residues long. This CDR3 is CASSLDSSGTALSYEQYF. CDR3 DNA: TGTGCCAGCAGCTTAGACTCATCCGGGACAGCTCTCTCCTACGAGCAGTACTTC.

V usage is TRBV24-1 and J usage is TRBJ1-2; a possible D gene is TRBD1 (5 bases). Between the trimmed V and J ends, which lost 4 bases and 9 bases, there was a span of 20 bases. This CDR3 is 15 amino acids long. CDR1 is KGHDR and CDR2 is SFDVKD in the germline V gene. This CDR3 is CATSDPGTPQTSYTF. CDR3 bases: TGTGCCACCAGTGACCCCGGGACCCCTCAGACGAGCTACACCTTC.

This chain connects TRBV19 to TRBJ1-2, with D possibly matching TRBD1 (6 bases). CDR1 and CDR2 from the germline V gene are LNHDA and SQIVND (reference sequence). The CDR3 length is 17 residues. V was cut by 9 bases and J by 4 bases, with 27 bases left in between. CDR3 loop: CASCGFNLDSSCYGYTF. DNA for the CDR3: TGTGCCAGCTGCGGCTTTAACTTGGACAGCTCATGCTATGGCTACACCTTC.

The V and J genes are TRBV7-9 and TRBJ2-7; TRBD2 might be the D (6 bases). The CDR3 is 15 amino acids. CDR1 and CDR2 from the germline V gene are SEHNR and FQNEAQ (reference sequence). V was shortened by 3 bases and J by 0 bases, with 12 bases between the two germline ends. CDR3 coding DNA: TGTGCCAGCAGCTTTAGGGGCGGGACCTCCTACGAGCAGTACTTC. Its protein product is CASSFRGGTSYEQYF.

The sample holds one count of this clone. The chain is built from TRBV4-2 and TRBJ2-7; 7 nucleotides agree with TRBD1. Trimming cost V 0 bases and J 6 bases; bases outside gene matches: 2. Germline values: CDR1 LGHNA, CDR2 YNFKEQ. The CDR3 is 13 residues long. This CDR3 is CASSQEGGSEQYF. The CDR3 nucleotides read TGTGCCAGCAGCCAAGAAGGGGGCAGCGAGCAGTACTTC.

This clone was counted once. The rearrangement joins TRBV6-5 to TRBJ2-2, with a possible D match to TRBD2 (6 bases). The CDR3 is 15 residues long. V was pared by 1 base and J by 0 bases, with 6 bases between. CDR1 is MNHEY and CDR2 is SVGAGI in the germline V gene. In DNA form, the CDR3 reads TGTGCCAGCAGTTACTGGGGGGCGAACACCGGGGAGCTGTTTTTT. Its translation is CASSYWGANTGELFF.

CDR3 DNA: TGTGCCAGCAGTGAGACGGCCCGGAGTGAAAAACTGTTTTTT. Its translation: CASSETARSEKLFF. The chain has TRBV2 and TRBJ1-4; D is uncertain. The length of the CDR3 is 14 residues. From germline, CDR1 is SNHLY and CDR2 FYNNEI. The V gene lost 3 bases and the J gene lost 7 bases, with 12 bases spanning the gap. The full variable domain, with the rest looked up from reference TRBV2 and TRBJ1-4, is EPEVTQTPSHQVTQMGQEVILRCVPISNHLYFYWYRQILGQKVEFLVSFYNNEISEKSEIFDDQFSVERPDGSNFTLKIRSTKLEDSAMYFCASSETARSEKLFFGSGTQLSVL.

J is TRBJ1-6 and V is TRBV6-4; 7 bases agree with TRBD1. This CDR3 contains 17 residues. The germline CDR1 and CDR2 sequences are MRHNA and SNTAGT. Losses at the gene ends were 5 bases for V and 9 bases for J; bases not matched to a gene: 16. CDR3 sequence reads: CASSLPGQPLKGSPLHF. In DNA form, the CDR3 reads TGTGCCAGCAGTTTACCGGGACAGCCTTTGAAAGGTTCACCCCTCCACTTT.

V gene TRBV18 combines with J gene TRBJ1-2; no definite D call. The V end lost 1 base, the J end lost 8 bases, and 14 bases lay between the germline ends. The CDR3 sequence is 14 residues long. Germline CDR1 KGHSH, CDR2 LQKENI. The CDR3 DNA sequence: TGTGCCAGCTCACCACTAACTGCCTTCGAAGGCTACACCTTC. It translates to CASSPLTAFEGYTF.

The V call is TRBV19, the J call TRBJ2-1; 10 nucleotides align to TRBD2. The CDR3 is made up of 17 amino acids. Germline V gene lookup returns CDR1 LNHDA and CDR2 SQIVND (reference sequence). J was trimmed by 6 bases and V by 8 bases; bases with no gene match: 16. The CDR3 coding sequence is TGTGCCAGTGGGTCACTAGCGGGGCCCGCGGCAGCCAATGAGCAGTTCTTC. The encoded protein is CASGSLAGPAAANEQFF.

This clone is a singleton in its sample. The CDR3 DNA follows: TGTGCCAGCAGCCATCCAATAGCTACAATTCGCACTGAAGCTTTCTTT. Its translation is CASSHPIATIRTEAFF. The chain has TRBV21-1 and TRBJ1-1. TRBV21-1 is assigned pseudogene status. The CDR3 runs to 16 residues.

This chain connects TRBV2 to TRBJ2-5; 9 bases are shared with TRBD1. The CDR3 totals 15 residues. Germline V gene sequence: CDR1 SNHLY, CDR2 FYNNEI. The V and J ends lost 6 bases and 1 base, in that order; junction bases with no gene match: 6. In nucleotides, the CDR3 is TGTGCCAGCAGCCCGGACAGGGGCACCCAAGAGACCCAGTACTTC. Residues: CASSPDRGTQETQYF.

The table lists this clone with a count of one. V and J are TRBV29-1 and TRBJ2-3; 16 bases agree with TRBD2. There are 17 residues in the CDR3. Per the germline V gene, CDR1 is SQVTM and CDR2 is ANQGSEA. V shed 7 bases and J 4 bases; nucleotides not matched to a gene: 11. The chain's CDR3 is CSASGLAGGHGPDTQYF. In DNA form, the CDR3 reads TGCAGCGCCTCGGGACTAGCGGGGGGGCACGGGCCAGATACGCAGTATTTT.

V gene TRBV5-6 combines with J gene TRBJ2-1; D gene uncertain. Germline CDR1 SGHDT, CDR2 YYEEEE. This CDR3 comprises 18 residues. The ends were cut back, 2 bases at V and 1 base at J, with 19 bases in the middle. CDR3 in DNA: TGTGCCAGCAGCTTCCCCCTTAAGGCCCTGGGGTCCTACAATGAGCAGTTCTTC. Its protein is CASSFPLKALGSYNEQFF.

The rearrangement joins TRBV10-2 to TRBJ1-6; D unresolved. The ends were cut back, 4 bases at V and 7 bases at J, with 8 bases in the middle. This CDR3 has 13 amino acids. Germline CDR1 reads WSHSY; CDR2 reads SAAADI. The chain's CDR3 is CASSGGINSPLHF. The CDR3, as DNA: TGCGCCAGCAGTGGGGGAATCAATTCACCCCTCCACTTT.

In its sample, this clone was seen a few times. This chain uses TRBV3-1 (or the pseudogene TRBV3-2) with TRBJ1-1, with unresolved D. The germline V and J ends were trimmed by 4 bases and 0 bases, with 6 bases remaining between them. Per the germline V gene, CDR1 is LGHDT and CDR2 is YNNKEL (reference sequence). CDR3 length equals 13 residues. The CDR3 DNA follows: TGTGCCAGCAGCCCCGATATGAACACTGAAGCTTTCTTT. Its translation: CASSPDMNTEAFF.

The chain uses TRBV10-3 and TRBJ2-1; no firm D call. The CDR3 is 15 amino acids. The V gene's germline CDR1 is ENHRY and CDR2 SYGVKD. V lost 6 bases, J lost 2 bases, and 14 bases lay in between. The CDR3 loop is CAIRMTGWPYNEQFF. In nucleotides, the CDR3 is TGTGCCATCAGAATGACGGGTTGGCCCTACAATGAGCAGTTCTTC.

The rearrangement links TRBV18 to TRBJ2-3, with 8 bases aligning to TRBD2. Per germline, CDR1 KGHSH and CDR2 LQKENI. This CDR3 is built from 13 residues. V lost 3 bases and J lost 6; bases outside the gene matches: 2. Written as DNA, the CDR3 is TGTGCCAGCTCACCGCGCGGGAGGGATACGCAGTATTTT. Translating it yields CASSPRGRDTQYF.

The chain couples TRBV5-1 to TRBJ1-1; no clear D. CDR1 and CDR2 (germline): SGHRS, YFSETQ. Trimming stripped 2 bases from V and 1 base from J, with 9 bases between. There are 14 residues in the CDR3. CDR3 in DNA: TGCGCCAGCAGCTTTTCCCGGAGGAACACTGAAGCTTTCTTT. Encoded protein: CASSFSRRNTEAFF.

The V call is TRBV24-1, the J call TRBJ1-5; 7 positions agree with TRBD1. Germline V gene data show CDR1 as KGHDR and CDR2 as SFDVKD. The CDR3 spans 15 residues. V was clipped by 4 bases and J by 5 bases; unmatched bases: 7. CDR3 in amino acids: CATSDRTGDYQPQHF. In nucleotides, the CDR3 is TGTGCCACCAGTGACCGGACAGGAGATTATCAGCCCCAGCATTTT.

The V gene is TRBV14, the J gene TRBJ2-1; TRBD1 might be the D (7 bases). The CDR3 is 16 amino acids. Germline-derived CDR1 and CDR2 are SGHDN and FVKESK. The V and J ends lost 2 bases and 7 bases respectively, with 18 bases between them. The CDR3 DNA is TGTGCCAGCAGCCAATATCGACAGGGTGGGAGGAATGAGCAGTTCTTC. Translated: CASSQYRQGGRNEQFF.

The V and J genes are TRBV29-1 and TRBJ2-5; 8 bases line up with TRBD1. From germline, CDR1 is SQVTM and CDR2 ANQGSEA. V lost 7 bases, J lost 4 bases, and 5 bases stayed unmatched. This CDR3 has 12 residues. This CDR3 reads CSALTGAETQYF. In DNA form, the CDR3 reads TGCAGCGCGTTGACAGGGGCAGAGACCCAGTACTTC.

J is TRBJ1-4 and V is TRBV5-1, with D possibly being TRBD1 (5 bases). CDR1 and CDR2 (germline): SGHRS, YFSETQ. V dropped 3 bases and J dropped 4 bases, with 13 bases sitting between them. The CDR3 is made up of 15 amino acids. As DNA, the CDR3 is TGCGCCAGCAGCTCAGGGCGGGGGGGTAATGAAAAACTGTTTTTT. Protein product: CASSSGRGGNEKLFF.

The V and J genes are TRBV7-9 and TRBJ2-7, with 7 bases identical to TRBD1. This CDR3 comprises 13 residues. V was clipped by 3 bases and J by 4 bases; unmatched bases: 3. The germline gives CDR1 SEHNR, CDR2 FQNEAQ (reference sequence). In DNA form, the CDR3 reads TGTGCCAGCAGCTTCCCGACAGGGTACGAGCAGTACTTC. It yields the protein CASSFPTGYEQYF.